One and the same sample provided the 4 T cell receptor beta chains below, sequenced in a study of cytomegalovirus exposure and HLA in healthy donors. Vbeta (60) and Jbeta (13) primers were used in the PCR. The protocol was immunoSEQ multiplex PCR, while the TCRdb copy is restricted to in-frame clones and leaves out a portion. The sample shows roughly 68,000 clones, over 70% of them seen only once. Sequencing input: PBMCs. The receptors were gathered from a male donor in good health and CMV-seropositive.

The chain uses TRBV4-1 and TRBJ1-1; 7 nucleotides match TRBD1. V gave up 0 bases and J gave up 11 bases; unmatched junction bases: 18. Germline V gene lookup returns CDR1 MGHRA and CDR2 YSYEKL. The CDR3 runs 17 residues. CDR3 coding DNA: TGCGCCAGCAGCCAAGATGTTTCCGGGACAGCCCAAAAGTGGGCTTTCTTT. Protein product: CASSQDVSGTAQKWAFF.

The CDR3 DNA reads TGTGCCAGCAGCCGGGGGGTTTTCCGGGGGACCTCAGAGACCCAGTACTTC. Translation: CASSRGVFRGTSETQYF. The rearrangement uses TRBV7-2 and TRBJ2-5; 7 nucleotides agree with TRBD2. After removal of 5 bases from V and 4 bases from J, the junction contained 16 bases not matched to a gene. Germline-derived CDR1 and CDR2 are SGHTA and FQGNSA. The CDR3 extends over 17 amino acids.

The chain recombines TRBV13 with TRBJ1-1; D remains unclear. Germline values: CDR1 PRHDT, CDR2 FYEKMQ (reference sequence). Trimming shortened V by 4 bases and J by 7 bases, and 10 bases separated the two germline ends. There are 12 residues in the CDR3. The CDR3 loop reads CASSSRPHEAFF. Here the CDR3 DNA reads TGTGCCAGCAGCTCCAGGCCTCATGAAGCTTTCTTT. Complete variable domain (other parts from reference TRBV13 and TRBJ1-1): AAGVIQSPRHLIKEKRETATLKCYPIPRHDTVYWYQQGPGQDPQFLISFYEKMQSDKGSIPDRFSAQQFSDYHSELNMSSLELGDSALYFCASSSRPHEAFFGQGTRLTVV.

The chain recombines TRBV5-6 with TRBJ1-5; D is undetermined. The V end lost 2 bases, the J end lost 2 bases, and 8 bases lay between the germline ends. CDR1 is SGHDT, CDR2 YYEEEE, per germline. The CDR3 runs 14 residues. In nucleotides, the CDR3 is TGTGCCAGCAGCTTTTGGGGAGGCAATCAGCCCCAGCATTTT. Its translation is CASSFWGGNQPQHF.